The subject of this entry is one T cell receptor beta chain. Original processing methods: Amplification of reference gene primers was used by the study to estimate nucleated cell counts. The protocol was immunoSEQ multiplex PCR, while the TCRdb copy is restricted to in-frame clones and leaves out a portion. V, J and clone size reflect that table, while D and trimming were determined from the DNA. The sample has under 300,000 clones, roughly 82% seen once. The germline CDR1 and CDR2 sequences are DFQATT and SNEGSKA (reference sequence). The CDR3 sequence is 11 residues long. V lost 5 bases, J lost 8 bases, and 12 bases lay in between. The sample originates from a study of blood T cell repertoires in COVID-19. Study at large: From T cells, B-cell-depleted T cells, or PBMCs came the material, which was cDNA or gDNA.

The chain uses TRBV20-1 and TRBJ1-2, with D possibly being TRBD1 (6 bases). Input material: peripheral blood. This TCR was sampled from a middle-aged man who had recovered from COVID-19. CDR3 DNA: TGCAGTGCTTGGACAGACAGGGGCTACACCTTC. This codes for CSAWTDRGYTF.